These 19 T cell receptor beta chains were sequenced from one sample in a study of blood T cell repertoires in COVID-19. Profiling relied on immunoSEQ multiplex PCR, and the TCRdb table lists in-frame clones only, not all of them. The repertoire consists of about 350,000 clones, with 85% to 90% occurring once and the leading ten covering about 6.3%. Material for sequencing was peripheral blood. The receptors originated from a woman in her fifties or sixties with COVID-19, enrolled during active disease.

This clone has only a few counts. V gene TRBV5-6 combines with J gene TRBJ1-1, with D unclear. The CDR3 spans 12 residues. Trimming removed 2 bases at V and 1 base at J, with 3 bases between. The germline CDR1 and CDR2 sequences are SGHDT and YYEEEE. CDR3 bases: TGTGCCAGCAGCTTCGGGAACACTGAAGCTTTCTTT. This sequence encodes CASSFGNTEAFF.

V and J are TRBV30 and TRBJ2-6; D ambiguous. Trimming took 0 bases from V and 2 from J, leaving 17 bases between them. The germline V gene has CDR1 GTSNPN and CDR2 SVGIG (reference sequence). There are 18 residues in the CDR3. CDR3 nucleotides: TGTGCCTGGAGTGTACAGTGGTGGGCCATTCCTGGGGCCAACGTCCTGACTTTC. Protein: CAWSVQWWAIPGANVLTF.

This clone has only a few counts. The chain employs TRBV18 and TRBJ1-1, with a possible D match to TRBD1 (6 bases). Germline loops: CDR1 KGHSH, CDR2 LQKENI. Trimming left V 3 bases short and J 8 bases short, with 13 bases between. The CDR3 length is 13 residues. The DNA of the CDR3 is TGTGCCAGCTCACCCGGAACCGGGACAGAAGCTTTCTTT. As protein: CASSPGTGTEAFF.

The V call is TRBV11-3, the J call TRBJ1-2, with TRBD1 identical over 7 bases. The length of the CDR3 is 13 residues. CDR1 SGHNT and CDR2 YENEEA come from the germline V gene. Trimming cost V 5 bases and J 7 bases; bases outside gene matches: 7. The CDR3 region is CASSKGQSGGYTF. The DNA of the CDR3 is TGTGCCAGCAGCAAGGGACAGTCGGGTGGCTACACCTTC.

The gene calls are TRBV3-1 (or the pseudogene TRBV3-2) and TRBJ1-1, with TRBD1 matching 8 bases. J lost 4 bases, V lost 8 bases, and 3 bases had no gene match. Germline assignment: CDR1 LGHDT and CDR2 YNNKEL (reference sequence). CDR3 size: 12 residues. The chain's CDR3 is CASGRGLTEAFF. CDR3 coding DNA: TGTGCCAGCGGCAGGGGGCTCACTGAAGCTTTCTTT.

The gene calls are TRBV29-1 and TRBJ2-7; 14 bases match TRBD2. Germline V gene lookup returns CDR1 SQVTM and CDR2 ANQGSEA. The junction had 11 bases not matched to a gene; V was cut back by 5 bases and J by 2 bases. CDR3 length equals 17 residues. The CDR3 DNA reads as TGCAGCGTTATCAATACGCGACTAGCGGGAGGGCCCTACGAGCAGTACTTC. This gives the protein CSVINTRLAGGPYEQYF.

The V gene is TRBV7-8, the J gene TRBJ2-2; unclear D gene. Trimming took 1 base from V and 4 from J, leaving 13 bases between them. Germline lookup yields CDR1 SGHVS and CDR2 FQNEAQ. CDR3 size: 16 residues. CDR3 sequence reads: CASSLGPSPGTGELFF. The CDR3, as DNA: TGTGCCAGCAGCTTAGGACCCTCGCCGGGCACCGGGGAGCTGTTTTTT. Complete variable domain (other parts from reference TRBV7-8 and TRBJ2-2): GAGVSQSPRYKVAKRGQDVALRCDPISGHVSLFWYQQALGQGPEFLTYFQNEAQLDKSGLPSDRFFAERPEGSVSTLKIQRTQQEDSAVYLCASSLGPSPGTGELFFGEGSRLTVL.

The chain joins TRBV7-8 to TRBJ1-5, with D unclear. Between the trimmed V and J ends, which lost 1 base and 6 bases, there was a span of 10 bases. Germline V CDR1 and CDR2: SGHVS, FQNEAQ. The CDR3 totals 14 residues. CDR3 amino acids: CASSLERGSQPQHF. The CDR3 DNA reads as TGTGCCAGCAGCTTAGAGAGAGGGAGTCAGCCCCAGCATTTT.

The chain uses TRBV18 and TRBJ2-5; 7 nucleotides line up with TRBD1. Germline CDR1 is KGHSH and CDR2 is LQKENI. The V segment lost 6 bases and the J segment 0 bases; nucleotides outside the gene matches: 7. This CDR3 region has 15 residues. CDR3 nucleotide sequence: TGTGCCAGCTCCCGTGAGACAGGGAACCAAGAGACCCAGTACTTC. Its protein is CASSRETGNQETQYF.

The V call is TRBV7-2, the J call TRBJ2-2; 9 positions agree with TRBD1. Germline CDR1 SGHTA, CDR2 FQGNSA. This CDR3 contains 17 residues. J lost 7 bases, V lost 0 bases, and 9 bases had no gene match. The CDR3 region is CASSLAAGQGTSGELFF. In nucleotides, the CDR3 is TGTGCCAGCAGCTTAGCGGCGGGACAGGGTACAAGCGGGGAGCTGTTTTTT. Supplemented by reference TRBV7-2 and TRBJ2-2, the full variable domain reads GAGVSQSPSNKVTEKGKDVELRCDPISGHTALYWYRQSLGQGLEFLIYFQGNSAPDKSGLPSDRFSAERTGGSVSTLTIQRTQQEDSAVYLCASSLAAGQGTSGELFFGEGSRLTVL.

In DNA form, the CDR3 reads TGTGCCAGCAGCTTAGGGAGGGGGCAGGGAGGGAACACTGAAGCTTTCTTT. Protein: CASSLGRGQGGNTEAFF. This chain joins TRBV11-2 and TRBJ1-1, with 7 nucleotides matching TRBD1. There are 17 residues in the CDR3. J lost 1 base, V lost 1 base, and 9 bases had no gene match. CDR1 SGHAT and CDR2 FQNNGV come from the germline V gene.

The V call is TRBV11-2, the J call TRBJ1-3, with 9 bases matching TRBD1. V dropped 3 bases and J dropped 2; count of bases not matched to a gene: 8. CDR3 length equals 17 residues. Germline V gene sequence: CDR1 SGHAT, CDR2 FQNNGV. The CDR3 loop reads CASSLESGTGPGNTIYF. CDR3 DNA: TGTGCCAGCAGCTTGGAATCCGGGACAGGGCCTGGAAACACCATATATTTT.

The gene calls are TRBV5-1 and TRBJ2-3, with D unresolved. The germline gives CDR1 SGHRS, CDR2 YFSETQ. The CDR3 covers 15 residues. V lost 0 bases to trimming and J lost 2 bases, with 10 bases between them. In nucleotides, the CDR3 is TGCGCCAGCAGCTTGGACTCGCACCCCACAGATACGCAGTATTTT. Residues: CASSLDSHPTDTQYF. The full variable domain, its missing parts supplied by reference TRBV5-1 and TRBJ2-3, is KAGVTQTPRYLIKTRGQQVTLSCSPISGHRSVSWYQQTPGQGLQFLFEYFSETQRNKGNFPGRFSGRQFSNSRSEMNVSTLELGDSALYLCASSLDSHPTDTQYFGPGTRLTVL.

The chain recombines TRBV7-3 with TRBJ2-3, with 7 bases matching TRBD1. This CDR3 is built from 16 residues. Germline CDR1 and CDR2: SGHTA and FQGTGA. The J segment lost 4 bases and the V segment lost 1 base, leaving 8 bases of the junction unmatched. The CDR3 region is CASSLKGAQKADTQYF. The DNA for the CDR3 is TGTGCCAGCAGCTTAAAGGGGGCTCAGAAAGCAGATACGCAGTATTTT.

CDR3 coding DNA: TGCAGTGCTAGAGATTTTCGAGCTTTCTTT. The encoded protein is CSARDFRAFF. The chain recombines TRBV20-1 with TRBJ1-1; D gene ambiguous. The CDR3 totals 10 residues. Germline CDR1 reads DFQATT; CDR2 reads SNEGSKA (reference sequence). Trimming removed 0 bases at V and 10 bases at J, with 6 bases between.

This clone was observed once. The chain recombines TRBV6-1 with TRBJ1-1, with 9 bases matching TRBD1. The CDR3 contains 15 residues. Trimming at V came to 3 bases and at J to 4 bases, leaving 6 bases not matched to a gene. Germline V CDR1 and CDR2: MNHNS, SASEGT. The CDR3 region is CASSDHRGRITEAFF. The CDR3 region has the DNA TGTGCCAGCAGTGACCACAGGGGGCGTATCACTGAAGCTTTCTTT.

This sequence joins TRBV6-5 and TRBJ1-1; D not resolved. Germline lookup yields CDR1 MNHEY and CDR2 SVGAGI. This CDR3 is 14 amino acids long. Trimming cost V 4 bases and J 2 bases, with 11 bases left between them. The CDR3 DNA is TGTGCCAGCAGTTCGTTAAACAGAAACACTGAAGCTTTCTTT. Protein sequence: CASSSLNRNTEAFF.

CDR3 in amino acids: CATSGPSGTFTGELFF. The DNA of the CDR3 is TGTGCCACCAGCGGCCCTAGCGGGACATTCACCGGGGAGCTGTTTTTT. The V gene is TRBV15, the J gene TRBJ2-2; 9 bases line up with TRBD2. The CDR3 is 16 residues long. The germline V gene encodes CDR1 LNHNV and CDR2 YYDKDF (reference sequence). The J segment lost 4 bases and the V segment lost 5 bases, leaving 8 bases of the junction unmatched.

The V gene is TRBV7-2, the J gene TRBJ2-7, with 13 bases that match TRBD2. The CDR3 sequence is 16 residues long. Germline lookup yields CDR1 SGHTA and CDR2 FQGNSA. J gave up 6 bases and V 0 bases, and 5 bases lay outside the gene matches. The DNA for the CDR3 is TGTGCCAGCAGCTTAGCCGGACTAGCGGGAGTTCCCGAGCAGTACTTC. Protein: CASSLAGLAGVPEQYF.